This T cell receptor (beta chain) was recovered during a study of HIV-infected patients and healthy controls. This clonotype was seen at least ten times. The germline V gene encodes CDR1 DFQATT and CDR2 SNEGSKA (reference sequence). The CDR3 covers 14 residues. V was pared by 3 bases and J by 2 bases, with 5 bases of the junction left unmatched. One entry per CDR3 protein results from TCRdb running MiXCR on the 5' RACE reads. The sample consists of about 18,000 distinct CDR3 sequences, about 15% of them appearing once. Sequenced sample: CD8+ T cells from blood. The clonotype comes from a human donor in good health. The chain combines TRBV20-1 with TRBJ1-1; 8 bases line up with TRBD1. CDR3 DNA: TGCAGTGCTAGCACTGGACAGGGCAACACTGAAGCTTTCTTT. This encodes CSASTGQGNTEAFF.